The 27 T cell receptor beta chains in this list originate from one sample, sequenced in a study of PD-1 blockade in classical Hodgkin lymphoma. This sample's time point: cycle 4 day 1 (C4D1), after more than five weeks of nivolumab. With no exception, relapse followed autologous stem cell transplantation in all patients, and brentuximab vedotin exposure varied. Using immunoSEQ multiplex PCR, the repertoire was profiled, and TCRdb retains in-frame clones only, with some absent. The profile covers roughly 100,000 clones, with over 75% appearing a single time and just under 9.5% taken by the ten largest. Here the sequenced sample was peripheral blood mononuclear cells (PBMCs), taken before the fourth cycle of nivolumab. Every receptor here comes from a human donor with classical Hodgkin lymphoma.

This clone was counted many times. V usage is TRBV28 and J usage is TRBJ1-5, with a possible D match to TRBD1 (6 bases). Trimming shortened V by 3 bases and J by 9 bases, and 18 bases separated the two germline ends. Per the germline V gene, CDR1 is MDHEN and CDR2 is SYDVKM. This CDR3 contains 15 residues. This chain's CDR3 is CASSLGAQDYRPQHF. CDR3 DNA sequence: TGTGCCAGCAGTTTGGGGGCTCAGGACTATCGGCCCCAGCATTTT.

In this sample, this clone turned up once. The chain is built from TRBV18 and TRBJ2-2; TRBD1 or TRBD2 may be the D gene (6 bases each). The ends were cut back, 2 bases at V and 4 bases at J, with 11 bases in the middle. The CDR3 consists of 15 residues. Germline-derived CDR1 and CDR2 are KGHSH and LQKENI. The CDR3, as DNA: TGTGCCAGCTCACCATCACAGGGACTCACCGGGGAGCTGTTTTTT. This gives the protein CASSPSQGLTGELFF.

The chain combines TRBV25-1 with TRBJ1-2; D remains ambiguous. The CDR3 covers 14 residues. The V end was cut by 5 bases, the J end by 7 bases, with 17 bases between. Looked up from germline, CDR1 is MGHDK and CDR2 is SYGVNS. The CDR3 is CASSPRDRVGGYTF. For the CDR3, the DNA is TGTGCCAGCAGTCCAAGAGATAGGGTTGGTGGCTACACCTTC.

This chain joins TRBV7-2 and TRBJ2-3, with 10 bases fitting TRBD2. The junction had 7 bases not matched to a gene; V was cut back by 0 bases and J by 4 bases. The CDR3 loop spans 17 amino acids. Germline V gives CDR1 SGHTA, CDR2 FQGNSA. The CDR3, as DNA: TGTGCCAGCAGCTTAGCGGTGGCTAGCGGGAGTTCAGATACGCAGTATTTT. Protein product: CASSLAVASGSSDTQYF.

The rearrangement joins TRBV29-1 to TRBJ2-3; 9 bases are a match to TRBD2. CDR3 size: 13 residues. Germline-derived CDR1 and CDR2 are SQVTM and ANQGSEA. Unmatched junction bases numbered 0, after V lost 4 bases and J lost 1 base. The CDR3 region is CSVGLAGTDTQYF. In DNA, the CDR3 is TGCAGCGTTGGACTAGCGGGCACAGATACGCAGTATTTT.

Written as DNA, the CDR3 is TGTGCCAGCCACCCGGGGTACGGCACAGATACGCAGTATTTT. Its protein product is CASHPGYGTDTQYF. The chain carries TRBV7-9 and TRBJ2-3, with D perhaps matching TRBD2 (5 bases). The germline V and J ends were trimmed by 8 bases and 1 base, with 13 bases remaining between them. The germline gives CDR1 SEHNR, CDR2 FQNEAQ (reference sequence). The CDR3 has 14 residues. The full variable domain, rest sourced from reference TRBV7-9 and TRBJ2-3, is DTGVSQNPRHKITKRGQNVTFRCDPISEHNRLYWYRQTLGQGPEFLTYFQNEAQLEKSRLLSDRFSAERPKGSFSTLEIQRTEQGDSAMYLCASHPGYGTDTQYFGPGTRLTVL.

The V and J genes are TRBV19 and TRBJ2-2; the match to TRBD2 covers 8 bases. From germline, CDR1 is LNHDA and CDR2 SQIVND (reference sequence). The CDR3 consists of 14 residues. V shed 7 bases, J shed 5 bases, and the junction held 6 bases outside the gene matches. This chain's CDR3 is CASKGTSGTGELFF. The CDR3 DNA follows: TGTGCCAGTAAGGGAACTAGCGGAACCGGGGAGCTGTTTTTT.

The gene calls are TRBV7-9 and TRBJ2-1, with D possibly TRBD2 on 6 matching bases. Trimming shortened V by 3 bases and J by 6 bases, and 12 bases separated the two germline ends. This CDR3 spans 14 amino acids. CDR1 is SEHNR and CDR2 is FQNEAQ in the germline V gene (reference sequence). CDR3 coding DNA: TGTGCCAGCAGCTTTAGGAGGGCTTTCAATGAGCAGTTCTTC. The encoded protein is CASSFRRAFNEQFF. Full variable domain (outside the CDR3, taken from reference TRBV7-9 and TRBJ2-1): DTGVSQNPRHKITKRGQNVTFRCDPISEHNRLYWYRQTLGQGPEFLTYFQNEAQLEKSRLLSDRFSAERPKGSFSTLEIQRTEQGDSAMYLCASSFRRAFNEQFFGPGTRLTVL.

J is TRBJ2-1 and V is TRBV4-3; 11 nucleotides align to TRBD2. This CDR3 spans 18 amino acids. The ends lost 0 bases at V and 6 bases at J; junction bases unmatched: 10. The germline V gene encodes CDR1 LGHNA and CDR2 YSLEER. CDR3 nucleotides: TGCGCCAGCAGCCAAGATCCAAGGGGACTAGCGGAGGGCAATGAGCAGTTCTTC. Encoded protein: CASSQDPRGLAEGNEQFF.

The chain uses TRBV19 and TRBJ1-2; D is unresolved. Germline CDR1 reads LNHDA; CDR2 reads SQIVND (reference sequence). Deletions cut 10 bases from V and 6 bases from J, with 9 bases between. CDR3 length equals 10 residues. CDR3 DNA: TGTGCCACGGGCCTGAATGGCTACACCTTC. This codes for CATGLNGYTF.

Of note for this clone: Other DNA sequences of this sample code for an identical CDR3. V usage is TRBV7-9 and J usage is TRBJ1-2, with D possibly TRBD1 on 5 matching bases. V was trimmed by 1 base and J by 7 bases, leaving 7 bases between them. The V gene's germline CDR1 is SEHNR and CDR2 FQNEAQ (reference sequence). The CDR3 length is 12 residues. The CDR3 sequence: CASSLDRGGYTF. The CDR3 DNA is TGTGCCAGCAGCTTAGATAGGGGTGGCTACACCTTC.

The V gene is TRBV28, the J gene TRBJ2-7, with D possibly being TRBD1 (5 bases). The CDR3 is 16 residues long. V was shortened by 5 bases and J by 3 bases, with 20 bases between the two germline ends. The germline gives CDR1 MDHEN, CDR2 SYDVKM. CDR3 loop: CASSIPDSLGGYEQYF. For the CDR3, the DNA is TGTGCCAGCAGTATACCCGACAGCCTCGGCGGCTACGAGCAGTACTTC.

J is TRBJ2-1 and V is TRBV29-1, with 8 bases fitting TRBD2. From germline, CDR1 is SQVTM and CDR2 ANQGSEA. V was clipped by 4 bases and J by 7 bases; unmatched bases: 12. The CDR3 loop spans 15 amino acids. The DNA for the CDR3 is TGCAGCGTTGTGGGTCGGGGGGGGCTTAGGAATGAGCAGTTCTTC. This sequence encodes CSVVGRGGLRNEQFF.

The gene calls are TRBV7-3 and TRBJ1-1; D not resolved. V was cut by 5 bases and J by 11 bases, with 15 bases left in between. The germline gives CDR1 SGHTA, CDR2 FQGTGA. This CDR3 comprises 12 residues. In nucleotides, the CDR3 is TGTGCCAGCAGCCTAAACAAGGGAAGGGCTTTCTTT. Amino acid sequence: CASSLNKGRAFF.

The gene calls are TRBV6-6 and TRBJ2-7; possibly TRBD2 for D (6 bases). This CDR3 is 15 amino acids long. Germline values: CDR1 MNHNY, CDR2 SVGAGI (reference sequence). V dropped 2 bases and J dropped 6 bases, with 17 bases sitting between them. The CDR3: CASSYLRGVEGEQYF. CDR3 nucleotide sequence: TGTGCCAGCAGTTACCTGCGGGGAGTGGAGGGCGAGCAGTACTTC.

This clone has a handful of counts. The chain carries TRBV5-4 and TRBJ1-2; 8 nucleotides match TRBD1. V shed 2 bases, J shed 6 bases, and the junction held 3 bases outside the gene matches. The CDR3 is 13 amino acids. From germline, CDR1 is SGHNT and CDR2 YYREEE (reference sequence). Written as DNA, the CDR3 is TGTGCCAGCAGCTTCAGGGGGCGAGATGGCTACACCTTC. Translated: CASSFRGRDGYTF.

In its sample, this clone was seen once. Here the CDR3 reads CSARQNYGYTF. As DNA, the CDR3 is TGCAGTGCTAGACAGAACTATGGCTACACCTTC. The rearrangement joins TRBV20-1 to TRBJ1-2; D call uncertain. The CDR3 runs 11 residues. Germline V gives CDR1 DFQATT, CDR2 SNEGSKA (reference sequence). Trimming removed 2 bases from V and 2 bases from J, with 3 bases in between.

The sample holds one count of this clone. The rearrangement links TRBV10-3 to TRBJ1-1, with D possibly TRBD1 on 5 matching bases. Germline assignment: CDR1 ENHRY and CDR2 SYGVKD. Between the trimmed V and J ends, which lost 10 bases and 0 bases, there was a span of 12 bases. The CDR3 loop spans 13 amino acids. CDR3 sequence (DNA): TGTGCCAGCAACCGGGGCATGAACACTGAAGCTTTCTTT. Translation gives CASNRGMNTEAFF.

V gene TRBV28 combines with J gene TRBJ2-6, with TRBD1 matching over 10 bases. V gave up 6 bases and J gave up 0 bases; unmatched junction bases: 5. This CDR3 contains 17 residues. Germline-derived CDR1 and CDR2 are MDHEN and SYDVKM. The CDR3 region is CASRPGQGISGANVLTF. In nucleotides, the CDR3 is TGTGCCAGCAGACCGGGACAGGGGATCTCTGGGGCCAACGTCCTGACTTTC.

This clone was seen a single time. The V and J genes are TRBV20-1 and TRBJ1-1, with D hard to call. Germline CDR1 reads DFQATT; CDR2 reads SNEGSKA (reference sequence). Deletions cut 6 bases from V and 4 bases from J, with 9 bases between. The CDR3 length is 11 residues. CDR3 loop: CSAPRVTEAFF. The DNA of the CDR3 is TGCAGTGCCCCAAGAGTCACTGAAGCTTTCTTT.

The rearrangement uses TRBV5-1 and TRBJ2-5, with 9 bases aligning to TRBD2. The CDR3 runs 17 residues. J lost 1 base, V lost 0 bases, and 7 bases had no gene match. Germline values: CDR1 SGHRS, CDR2 YFSETQ. The CDR3 DNA is TGCGCCAGCAGCTTGGGTGATAGCGGGAGCCGCCAAGAGACCCAGTACTTC. Translated: CASSLGDSGSRQETQYF.

This chain links TRBV27 with TRBJ2-7; 9 nucleotides agree with TRBD2. The CDR3 is 14 amino acids. CDR1 is MNHEY and CDR2 is SMNVEV in the germline V gene (reference sequence). V was pared by 1 base and J by 4 bases, with 2 bases of the junction left unmatched. CDR3 protein: CASSLLAGVYEQYF. The DNA of the CDR3 is TGTGCCAGCAGTTTATTAGCGGGGGTATACGAGCAGTACTTC.

This clone occurred once. The chain uses TRBV6-1 and TRBJ2-7, with D possibly called TRBD1 or TRBD2 (5 bases each). Germline CDR1 is MNHNS and CDR2 is SASEGT. V gave up 6 bases and J gave up 7 bases, with 19 bases separating them. This CDR3 has 14 residues. DNA for the CDR3: TGTGCCAGCAGCCCCGGGACCTTAACGCGGGAGCAGTACTTC. Protein sequence: CASSPGTLTREQYF.

The chain is built from TRBV9 and TRBJ2-5, with 9 bases that match TRBD1. J was trimmed by 2 bases and V by 5 bases; bases with no gene match: 4. Germline-derived CDR1 and CDR2 are SGDLS and YYNGEE. The CDR3 has 14 residues. CDR3 protein: CASRAGTGQETQYF. CDR3 coding DNA: TGTGCCAGCAGAGCAGGGACAGGGCAAGAGACCCAGTACTTC.

V and J are TRBV29-1 and TRBJ2-3; D may be TRBD1 (5 bases). Germline V gives CDR1 SQVTM, CDR2 ANQGSEA. CDR3 length: 12 residues. The CDR3 here is CSFSDITDTQYF. CDR3 coding DNA: TGCAGTTTTTCGGACATCACAGATACGCAGTATTTT.

The chain carries TRBV5-8 and TRBJ2-7; 10 bases are shared with TRBD1. This CDR3 spans 15 amino acids. V lost 1 base to trimming and J lost 4 bases; unmatched junction nucleotides: 5. Germline values: CDR1 SGHTS, CDR2 YDEGEE. CDR3 protein: CASSLFLGQGYEQYF. For the CDR3, the DNA is TGTGCCAGCAGCTTGTTTCTGGGACAGGGGTACGAGCAGTACTTC.

The chain carries TRBV6-5 and TRBJ2-4, with D perhaps given as TRBD1 or TRBD2 (5 bases each). The CDR3 has 15 residues. Germline V lookup: CDR1 MNHEY, CDR2 SVGAGI. V shed 0 bases and J shed 0 bases, with 6 bases lying between them. The CDR3 region has the DNA TGTGCCAGCAGTTACTCGGGGGTAGCCAAAAACATTCAGTACTTC. Amino acids: CASSYSGVAKNIQYF.